One T cell receptor (beta chain) is described in this entry. Its antigen is not known. This sample was included in a study of cytomegalovirus exposure and HLA in healthy donors. Across the whole study: Counted in an early data release were about 85 million unique TCRs from HLA-typed donors.

Findings of the study overall: TCR beta V- and J-gene trimming, according to a later analysis, was linked to a missense DCLRE1C variant.

Trimming took 5 bases from V and 4 from J, leaving 15 bases between them. CDR1 and CDR2 from the germline V gene are GTSNPN and SVGIG (reference sequence). The CDR3 has 15 residues. Both 60 Vbeta primers and 13 Jbeta primers went into the PCR. Original processing notes: There were about 80 million unique TCR beta chains by a later count, and approximately 10 million of them were shared. Sequenced by immunoSEQ multiplex PCR; TCRdb stores in-frame clones only, minus some. From that table come the V and J calls and clone size; the DNA was used to work out D and trimming. The repertoire includes approximately 280,000 clones, about 87% of them detected once, and about 2.3% sits in the top ten.

The chain links TRBV30 to TRBJ1-6; TRBD1 is a possible D gene (6 bases). The clonotype comes from a woman between 18 and 29 years old in good health and CMV-seronegative. Sequenced material: PBMCs. The CDR3 is CAWSQRGGYNSPLHF. CDR3 DNA: TGTGCCTGGTCTCAAAGGGGGGGTTATAATTCACCCCTCCACTTT.